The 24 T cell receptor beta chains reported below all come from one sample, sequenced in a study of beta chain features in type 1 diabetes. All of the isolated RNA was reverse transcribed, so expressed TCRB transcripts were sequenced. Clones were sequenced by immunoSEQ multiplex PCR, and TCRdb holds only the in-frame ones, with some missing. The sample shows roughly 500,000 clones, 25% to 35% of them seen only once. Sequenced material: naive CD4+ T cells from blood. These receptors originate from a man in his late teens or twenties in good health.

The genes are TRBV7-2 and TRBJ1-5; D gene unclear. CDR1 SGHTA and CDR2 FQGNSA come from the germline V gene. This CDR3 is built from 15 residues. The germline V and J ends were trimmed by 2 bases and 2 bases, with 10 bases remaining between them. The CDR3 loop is CASSLSTGRNQPQHF. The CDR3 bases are TGTGCCAGCAGCTTAAGTACCGGACGCAATCAGCCCCAGCATTTT.

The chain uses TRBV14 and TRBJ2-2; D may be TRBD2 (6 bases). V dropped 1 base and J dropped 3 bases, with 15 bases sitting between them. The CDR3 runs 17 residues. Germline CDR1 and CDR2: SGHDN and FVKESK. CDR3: CASSQVGGSSYTGELFF. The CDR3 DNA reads TGTGCCAGCAGCCAAGTTGGAGGGAGTAGTTACACCGGGGAGCTGTTTTTT.

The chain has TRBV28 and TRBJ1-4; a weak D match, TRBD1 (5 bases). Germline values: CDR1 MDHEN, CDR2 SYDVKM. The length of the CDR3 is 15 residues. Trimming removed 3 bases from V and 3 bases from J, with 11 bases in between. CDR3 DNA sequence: TGTGCCAGCAGTTTTCGGGCAGGGTCTAATGAAAAACTGTTTTTT. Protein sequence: CASSFRAGSNEKLFF.

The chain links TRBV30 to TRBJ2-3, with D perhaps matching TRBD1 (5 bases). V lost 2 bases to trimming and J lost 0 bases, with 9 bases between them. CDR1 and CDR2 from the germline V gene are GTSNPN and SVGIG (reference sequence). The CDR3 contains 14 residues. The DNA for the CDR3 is TGTGCCTGGAGTTCCAAGGGGAGCACAGATACGCAGTATTTT. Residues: CAWSSKGSTDTQYF.

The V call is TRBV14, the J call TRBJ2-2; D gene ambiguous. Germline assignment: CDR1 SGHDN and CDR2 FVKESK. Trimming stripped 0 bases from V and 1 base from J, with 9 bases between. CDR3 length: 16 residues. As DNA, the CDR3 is TGTGCCAGCAGCCAAGATGTACACTTGAACACCGGGGAGCTGTTTTTT. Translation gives CASSQDVHLNTGELFF.

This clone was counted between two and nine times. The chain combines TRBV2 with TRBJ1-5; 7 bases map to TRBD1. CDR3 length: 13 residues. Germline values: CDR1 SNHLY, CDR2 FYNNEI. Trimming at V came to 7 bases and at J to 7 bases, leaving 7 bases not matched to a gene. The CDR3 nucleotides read TGTGCCAGCACTCCGCAGGGGGACCAGCCCCAGCATTTT. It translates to CASTPQGDQPQHF.

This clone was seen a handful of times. The chain's CDR3 is CASSVAGELYGYTF. The CDR3 DNA reads as TGTGCCAGCAGCGTAGCGGGAGAGCTCTATGGCTACACCTTC. V is TRBV9 and J is TRBJ1-2; no reliable D call. Between the trimmed V and J ends, which lost 0 bases and 4 bases, there was a span of 10 bases. Germline lookup yields CDR1 SGDLS and CDR2 YYNGEE. This CDR3 is 14 amino acids long.

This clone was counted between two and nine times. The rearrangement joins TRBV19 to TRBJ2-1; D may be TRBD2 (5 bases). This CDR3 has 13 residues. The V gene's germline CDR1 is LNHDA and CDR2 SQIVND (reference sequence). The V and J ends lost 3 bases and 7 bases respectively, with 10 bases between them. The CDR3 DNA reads TGTGCCAGTAGTATCCTTCTAGCTAATGAGCAGTTCTTC. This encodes CASSILLANEQFF. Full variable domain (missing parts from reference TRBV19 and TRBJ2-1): DGGITQSPKYLFRKEGQNVTLSCEQNLNHDAMYWYRQDPGQGLRLIYYSQIVNDFQKGDIAEGYSVSREKKESFPLTVTSAQKNPTAFYLCASSILLANEQFFGPGTRLTVL.

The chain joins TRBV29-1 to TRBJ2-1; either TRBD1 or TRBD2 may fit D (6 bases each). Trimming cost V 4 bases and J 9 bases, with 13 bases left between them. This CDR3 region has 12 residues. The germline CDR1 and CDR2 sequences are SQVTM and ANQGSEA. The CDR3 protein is CSVARGDGEQFF. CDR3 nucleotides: TGCAGCGTTGCTAGGGGGGATGGTGAGCAGTTCTTC.

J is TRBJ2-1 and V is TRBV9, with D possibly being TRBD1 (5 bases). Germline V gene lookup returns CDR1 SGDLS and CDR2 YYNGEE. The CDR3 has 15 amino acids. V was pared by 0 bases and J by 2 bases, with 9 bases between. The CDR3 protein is CASSVGTSAYNEQFF. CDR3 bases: TGTGCCAGCAGCGTAGGGACATCGGCCTACAATGAGCAGTTCTTC.

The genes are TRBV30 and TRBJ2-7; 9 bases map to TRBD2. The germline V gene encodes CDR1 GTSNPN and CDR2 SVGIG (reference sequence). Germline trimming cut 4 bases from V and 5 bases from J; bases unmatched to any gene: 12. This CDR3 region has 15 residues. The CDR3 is CAWKLAGLLSHEQYF. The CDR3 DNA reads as TGTGCCTGGAAACTAGCGGGCCTATTATCGCACGAGCAGTACTTC.

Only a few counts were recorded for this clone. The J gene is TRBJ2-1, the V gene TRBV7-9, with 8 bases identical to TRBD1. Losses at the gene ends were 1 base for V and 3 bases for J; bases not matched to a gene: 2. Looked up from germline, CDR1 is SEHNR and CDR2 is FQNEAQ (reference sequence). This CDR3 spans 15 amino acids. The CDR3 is CASSLDRGIYNEQFF. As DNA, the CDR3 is TGTGCCAGCAGCTTAGACAGGGGGATCTACAATGAGCAGTTCTTC.

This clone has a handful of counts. CDR3 bases: TGTGCCAGCAGCTCCGGGCCGGGTCCCGCTTTCGGCTACACCTTC. This sequence encodes CASSSGPGPAFGYTF. This chain uses TRBV7-2 with TRBJ1-2; D gene ambiguous. CDR1 is SGHTA, CDR2 FQGNSA, per germline. V lost 4 bases, J lost 8 bases, and 20 bases lay in between. This CDR3 comprises 15 residues.

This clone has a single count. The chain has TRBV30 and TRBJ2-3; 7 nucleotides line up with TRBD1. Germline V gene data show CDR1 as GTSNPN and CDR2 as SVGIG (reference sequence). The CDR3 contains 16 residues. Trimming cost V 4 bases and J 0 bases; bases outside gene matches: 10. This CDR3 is CAWTRGSTDSTDTQYF. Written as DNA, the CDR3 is TGTGCCTGGACCAGGGGGAGCACGGACAGCACAGATACGCAGTATTTT.

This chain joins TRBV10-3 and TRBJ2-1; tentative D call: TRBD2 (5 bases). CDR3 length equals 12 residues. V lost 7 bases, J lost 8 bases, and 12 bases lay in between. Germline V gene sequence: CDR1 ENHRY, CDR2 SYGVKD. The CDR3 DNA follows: TGTGCCATCAATGGAGGTGGAGATGAGCAGTTCTTC. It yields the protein CAINGGGDEQFF.

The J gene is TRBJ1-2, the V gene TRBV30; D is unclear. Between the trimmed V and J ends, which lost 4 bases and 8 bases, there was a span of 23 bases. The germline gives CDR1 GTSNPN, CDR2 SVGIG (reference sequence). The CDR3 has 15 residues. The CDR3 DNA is TGTGCCTGGAACTTACTAACACGGGGTCCTGAAGGCTACACCTTC. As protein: CAWNLLTRGPEGYTF.

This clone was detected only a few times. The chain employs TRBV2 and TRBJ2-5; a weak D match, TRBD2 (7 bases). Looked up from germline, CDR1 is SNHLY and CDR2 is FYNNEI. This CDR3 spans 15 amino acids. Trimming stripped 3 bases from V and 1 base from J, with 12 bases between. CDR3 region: CASSDLGGGQETQYF. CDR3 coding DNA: TGTGCCAGCAGTGATTTGGGAGGGGGCCAAGAGACCCAGTACTTC.

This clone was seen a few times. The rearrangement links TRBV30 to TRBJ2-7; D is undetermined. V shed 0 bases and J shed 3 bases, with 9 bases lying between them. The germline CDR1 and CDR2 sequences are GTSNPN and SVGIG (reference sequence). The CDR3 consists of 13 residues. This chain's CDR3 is CAWSVEFNYEQYF. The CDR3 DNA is TGTGCCTGGAGTGTGGAATTCAACTACGAGCAGTACTTC. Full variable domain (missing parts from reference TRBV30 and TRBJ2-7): SQTIHQWPATLVQPVGSPLSLECTVEGTSNPNLYWYRQAAGRGLQLLFYSVGIGQISSEVPQNLSASRPQDRQFILSSKKLLLSDSGFYLCAWSVEFNYEQYFGPGTRLTVT.

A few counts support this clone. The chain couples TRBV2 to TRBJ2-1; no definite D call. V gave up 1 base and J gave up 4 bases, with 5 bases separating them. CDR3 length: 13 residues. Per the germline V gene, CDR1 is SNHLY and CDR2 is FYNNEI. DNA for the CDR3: TGTGCCAGCAGTGAAGGGATTTACAATGAGCAGTTCTTC. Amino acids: CASSEGIYNEQFF.

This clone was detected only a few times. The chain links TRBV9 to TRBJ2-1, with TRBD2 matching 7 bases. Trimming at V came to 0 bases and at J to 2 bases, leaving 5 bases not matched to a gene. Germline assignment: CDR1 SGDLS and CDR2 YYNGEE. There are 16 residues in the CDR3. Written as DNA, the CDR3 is TGTGCCAGCAGCGTAGCAGCGGGAATCACCTACAATGAGCAGTTCTTC. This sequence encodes CASSVAAGITYNEQFF.

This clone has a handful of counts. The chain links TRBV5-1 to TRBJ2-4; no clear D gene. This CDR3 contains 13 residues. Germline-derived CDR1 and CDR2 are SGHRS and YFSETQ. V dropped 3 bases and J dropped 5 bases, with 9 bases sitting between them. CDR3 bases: TGCGCCAGCAGCTCCCCGACTGAAAACATTCAGTACTTC. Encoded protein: CASSSPTENIQYF.

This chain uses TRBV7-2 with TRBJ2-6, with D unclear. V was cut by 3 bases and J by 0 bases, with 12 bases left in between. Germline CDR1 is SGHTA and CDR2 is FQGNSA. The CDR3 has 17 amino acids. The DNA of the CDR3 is TGTGCCAGCAGCTTGGACCTCGCCCACTCTGGGGCCAACGTCCTGACTTTC. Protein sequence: CASSLDLAHSGANVLTF.

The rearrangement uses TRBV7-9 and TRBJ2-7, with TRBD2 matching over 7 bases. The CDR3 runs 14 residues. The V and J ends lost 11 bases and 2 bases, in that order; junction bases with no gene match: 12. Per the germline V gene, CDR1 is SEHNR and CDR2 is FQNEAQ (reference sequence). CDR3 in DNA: TGTGCCGCTCGTGATGCGGGGGACCCCTACGAGCAGTACTTC. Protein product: CAARDAGDPYEQYF.

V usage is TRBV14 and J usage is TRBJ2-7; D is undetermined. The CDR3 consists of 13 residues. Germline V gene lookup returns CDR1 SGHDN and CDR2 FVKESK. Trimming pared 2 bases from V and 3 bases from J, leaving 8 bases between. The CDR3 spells CASSQLTDYEQYF. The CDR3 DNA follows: TGTGCCAGCAGCCAACTTACGGACTACGAGCAGTACTTC. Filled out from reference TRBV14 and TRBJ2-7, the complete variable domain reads EAGVTQFPSHSVIEKGQTVTLRCDPISGHDNLYWYRRVMGKEIKFLLHFVKESKQDESGMPNNRFLAERTGGTYSTLKVQPAELEDSGVYFCASSQLTDYEQYFGPGTRLTVT.